This TCR beta chain appears in the sequencing data of a study of blood T cell repertoires in COVID-19. As for the study in general: Some COVID-19 samples were acute and others convalescent; all came from the United States, Italy and Spain. PBMCs, B-cell-depleted T cells, or T cells provided the cDNA or gDNA that made up the material.

In the original workflow: Amplified reference gene primers provided the basis for estimating nucleated cell counts. This table comes from immunoSEQ multiplex PCR, and its TCRdb copy is limited to in-frame clones, with some not included. The DNA gave D and trimming, while V, J and clone size come from that table. The sample yields 120,000 or so clones, roughly nine tenths seen once. Seattle's cohort entered during active infection and was followed longitudinally. The clonotype originates from a man in his fifties or sixties with COVID-19, enrolled during active disease. Sequences were obtained from peripheral blood.

The CDR3 spells CASSVELAGGDYEQYF. The CDR3 DNA reads TGTGCCAGCAGCGTAGAACTAGCGGGAGGGGACTACGAGCAGTACTTC. V usage is TRBV2 and J usage is TRBJ2-7, with 13 bases identical to TRBD2. V shed 6 bases and J 3 bases; nucleotides not matched to a gene: 8. This CDR3 comprises 16 residues. Germline V lookup: CDR1 SNHLY, CDR2 FYNNEI.